Following are 19 T cell receptor beta chains from one sample sequenced in a study of technical replicates of blood from a few donors. Profiling relied on immunoSEQ multiplex PCR, and the TCRdb table lists in-frame clones only, not all of them. The sample shows 74,000 or so clones, 80% to 95% of them seen only once. Specimen: T cells isolated from PBMCs. These receptors all stem from a human donor in good health.

The chain combines TRBV2 with TRBJ1-1, with no clear D. Germline-derived CDR1 and CDR2 are SNHLY and FYNNEI. The germline V and J ends were trimmed by 7 bases and 2 bases, with 11 bases remaining between them. The CDR3 sequence is 13 residues long. The CDR3, as DNA: TGTGCCAGCATGGCGGTTATTAACACTGAAGCTTTCTTT. Its protein product is CASMAVINTEAFF.

CDR3 protein: CASSFSLGAGNTEAFF. The CDR3 DNA reads as TGTGCCAGCAGTTTTTCCCTAGGGGCAGGGAACACTGAAGCTTTCTTT. The chain joins TRBV28 to TRBJ1-1; TRBD1 is a possible D gene (5 bases). Trimming pared 3 bases from V and 1 base from J, leaving 15 bases between. CDR1 and CDR2 (germline): MDHEN, SYDVKM. CDR3 length: 16 residues.

The chain employs TRBV30 and TRBJ1-5; perhaps TRBD1 as D (6 bases). Trimming shortened V by 5 bases and J by 7 bases, and 12 bases separated the two germline ends. Germline assignment: CDR1 GTSNPN and CDR2 SVGIG (reference sequence). The CDR3 has 12 residues. CDR3 amino acids: CAWDTGMQPQHF. CDR3 sequence (DNA): TGTGCCTGGGATACAGGGATGCAGCCCCAGCATTTT.

The chain carries TRBV25-1 and TRBJ2-1; TRBD2 agrees at 7 bases. This CDR3 region has 16 residues. Per the germline V gene, CDR1 is MGHDK and CDR2 is SYGVNS. Unmatched junction bases numbered 11, after V lost 4 bases and J lost 5 bases. The CDR3 region has the DNA TGTGCCAGCAGTGTCCGTTTGAGCGGGACCGACAATGAGCAGTTCTTC. Amino acids: CASSVRLSGTDNEQFF.

The gene calls are TRBV2 and TRBJ1-4; D is undetermined. The CDR3 loop spans 14 amino acids. Germline V gene lookup returns CDR1 SNHLY and CDR2 FYNNEI. The V end was cut by 1 base, the J end by 8 bases, with 11 bases between. The CDR3 bases are TGTGCCAGCAGTGAAGTGCGGTTCGACGAAAAACTGTTTTTT. Its protein product is CASSEVRFDEKLFF. The complete variable domain, with remaining parts taken from reference TRBV2 and TRBJ1-4, reads EPEVTQTPSHQVTQMGQEVILRCVPISNHLYFYWYRQILGQKVEFLVSFYNNEISEKSEIFDDQFSVERPDGSNFTLKIRSTKLEDSAMYFCASSEVRFDEKLFFGSGTQLSVL.

This chain links TRBV19 with TRBJ1-2; a possible D gene is TRBD1 (6 bases). There are 14 residues in the CDR3. Trimming cost V 3 bases and J 4 bases, with 12 bases left between them. Germline V gene sequence: CDR1 LNHDA, CDR2 SQIVND (reference sequence). DNA for the CDR3: TGTGCCAGTAGTATTCAGGGGATAGGCTATGGCTACACCTTC. Protein product: CASSIQGIGYGYTF.

The genes are TRBV6-6 and TRBJ1-5, with D perhaps TRBD1 (5 bases). The length of the CDR3 is 14 residues. Germline values: CDR1 MNHNY, CDR2 SVGAGI (reference sequence). Deletions cut 5 bases from V and 2 bases from J, with 10 bases between. CDR3 nucleotides: TGTGCCAGCAGTGGGGGAGGTGGCAATCAGCCCCAGCATTTT. As protein: CASSGGGGNQPQHF.

The CDR3 loop reads CASSDRGVGTDTQYF. Here the CDR3 DNA reads TGTGCCAGCAGTGACAGGGGGGTAGGGACAGATACGCAGTATTTT. The chain links TRBV27 to TRBJ2-3; TRBD1 matches 9 bases. Germline V gives CDR1 MNHEY, CDR2 SMNVEV (reference sequence). The V and J ends lost 5 bases and 3 bases, in that order; junction bases with no gene match: 6. The CDR3 contains 15 residues.

This clone was observed a single time. This chain connects TRBV19 to TRBJ1-2; 7 bases are a match to TRBD1. This CDR3 comprises 14 residues. V was clipped by 8 bases and J by 6 bases; unmatched bases: 12. In germline, CDR1 is LNHDA, CDR2 SQIVND (reference sequence). The CDR3 loop is CASHPWAGGDGYTF. CDR3 bases: TGTGCCAGTCACCCCTGGGCAGGGGGAGATGGCTACACCTTC. The entire variable domain, with the rest obtained from reference TRBV19 and TRBJ1-2, is as follows: DGGITQSPKYLFRKEGQNVTLSCEQNLNHDAMYWYRQDPGQGLRLIYYSQIVNDFQKGDIAEGYSVSREKKESFPLTVTSAQKNPTAFYLCASHPWAGGDGYTFGSGTRLTVV.

The chain links TRBV4-1 to TRBJ2-7; TRBD2 aligns across 10 bases. Germline V gives CDR1 MGHRA, CDR2 YSYEKL. There are 18 residues in the CDR3. V shed 2 bases, J shed 4 bases, and the junction held 14 bases outside the gene matches. The CDR3 DNA follows: TGCGCCAGCAGCCAAAAAGGAAGTAGCGGGAGGCCACGTTACGAGCAGTACTTC. Translating gives CASSQKGSSGRPRYEQYF.

The chain combines TRBV7-3 with TRBJ1-2; 9 bases are shared with TRBD1. With V trimmed by 5 bases and J by 2 bases, 6 bases remained unmatched. In germline, CDR1 is SGHTA, CDR2 FQGTGA. This CDR3 contains 15 residues. The CDR3 protein is CASSPTGTGNYGYTF. CDR3 bases: TGTGCCAGCAGCCCTACGGGGACAGGGAACTATGGCTACACCTTC.

The chain links TRBV4-2 to TRBJ1-1; D not certain. V dropped 0 bases and J dropped 5 bases, with 13 bases sitting between them. The V gene's germline CDR1 is LGHNA and CDR2 YNFKEQ. This CDR3 has 15 amino acids. CDR3 sequence (DNA): TGTGCCAGCAGCCAAGACTCAGGTGCATTAACTGAAGCTTTCTTT. It is translated as CASSQDSGALTEAFF.

In its sample, this clone was seen once. The rearrangement links TRBV6-1 to TRBJ1-1, with 9 bases that match TRBD1. The CDR3 is 13 amino acids. V lost 7 bases and J lost 4; bases outside the gene matches: 4. Germline loops: CDR1 MNHNS, CDR2 SASEGT. This CDR3 reads CASKEQGATEAFF. The CDR3 DNA sequence: TGTGCCAGCAAGGAACAGGGGGCCACTGAAGCTTTCTTT.

A remark on this clone: A junction end diverges from the germline sequence, so it may reflect a read error. V and J are TRBV7-7 and TRBJ2-5; D perhaps matches TRBD2 (6 bases). This CDR3 has 15 amino acids. Germline CDR1 SSHAT, CDR2 FNYEAQ (reference sequence). The CDR3 DNA is TGTGCTAGCAGCTTGGCACCGGGACTGCAAGAGACCCAGTACTTC. It is translated as CASSLAPGLQETQYF.

The V and J genes are TRBV27 and TRBJ2-3; possible D gene TRBD2, 5 bases. Germline V gives CDR1 MNHEY, CDR2 SMNVEV (reference sequence). CDR3 length: 15 residues. Trimming removed 1 base from V and 3 bases from J, with 11 bases in between. The CDR3 nucleotides are TGTGCCAGCAGTTTATGGACGGGGAAGACAGATACGCAGTATTTT. Protein product: CASSLWTGKTDTQYF.

V usage is TRBV7-2 and J usage is TRBJ2-7, with TRBD1 as a possible D gene (6 bases). V was shortened by 2 bases and J by 3 bases, with 14 bases between the two germline ends. The germline CDR1 and CDR2 sequences are SGHTA and FQGNSA. This CDR3 contains 15 residues. The chain's CDR3 is CASSLLGNRDYEQYF. The CDR3 region has the DNA TGTGCCAGCAGCTTATTGGGGAACAGGGACTACGAGCAGTACTTC.

J is TRBJ2-3 and V is TRBV6-5; 15 nucleotides agree with TRBD2. Trimming took 9 bases from V and 3 from J; bases not matched to a gene: 4. Germline CDR1 is MNHEY and CDR2 is SVGAGI. The CDR3 runs to 15 residues. The CDR3 nucleotides read TGTGCCAGTTCGGGACTAGCGGGAGGAACAGATACGCAGTATTTT. Translation gives CASSGLAGGTDTQYF.

V and J are TRBV11-2 and TRBJ2-2; TRBD1 might be the D (6 bases). The CDR3 is 13 residues long. V was clipped by 8 bases and J by 7 bases, with 14 bases between them. Germline V gives CDR1 SGHAT, CDR2 FQNNGV. CDR3 bases: TGTGCCAGCTTCAACGGACAGCACGGGGAGCTGTTTTTT. This translates into CASFNGQHGELFF.

This clone was picked up one time. The chain recombines TRBV6-6 with TRBJ1-3; maybe TRBD1 (5 bases). The CDR3 is 14 residues long. V was shortened by 7 bases and J by 0 bases, with 10 bases between the two germline ends. CDR1 is MNHNY, CDR2 SVGAGI, per germline (reference sequence). CDR3 nucleotides: TGTGCCAGCAATATACAGGCCTCTGGAAACACCATATATTTT. It codes for CASNIQASGNTIYF.